This T cell receptor (beta chain) was identified in a study of PD-L1 blockade in urothelial cancer (dated by TCRdb to about 2017). About the investigation overall: Every patient began therapy around 2014 and was given atezolizumab 1,200 mg intravenously every 3 weeks. About 90% of the roughly 29 patients were males with bladder-origin urothelial cancer, and 18 of 29 reported a prior smoking history. An ECOG performance status of 0 or 1 was recorded for the patients, and 0 to 3 prior chemotherapy regimens had been received by the patients. Blood samples were analyzed at 3 weeks after treatment start (second dose) and at 6 weeks after treatment start. Blood samples gave median yields of 141,255 T cells and 80,000 or so unique TCRs, along with a median clonality of 0.080. Somatic, immune and clinical correlates of response to PD-L1 blockade with atezolizumab in urothelial cancer were the focus of an exploratory multi-omic analysis. Pretreatment tumor samples and matched peripheral blood, collected serially before and after atezolizumab treatment, underwent TCR sequencing. Durable clinical benefit meant progression-free survival longer than 6 months, and TCR features were also tested against progression-free and overall survival. In the same patients who had TCR sequencing, pretreatment tumors also underwent whole exome sequencing and RNA sequencing. Roughly 9 patients reached durable clinical benefit, while about 19 patients did not. Over 28 patients had pretreatment blood TCR-seq, some 25 had at least one posttreatment blood collection, and some 25 had tumor TCR-seq. The paper's findings and limits, for the study overall: Because the sample size was small (n of about 31) and many of the analyses were exploratory, the results are meant to be hypothesis-generating. Greater expansion of tumor-associated TCR clones in peripheral blood 3 weeks after the start of treatment was observed in patients with durable benefit (n ≈ 22, p = 0.022). Improved progression-free and overall survival was found to be associated with pretreatment peripheral blood TCR clonality below the median.

A single count supports this clone. Its antigen specificity is not known. No quality values exist for individual bases; no much larger clone is one base distant. To estimate absolute template abundance from read counts, synthetic TCR analog templates were spiked into each PCR. TCRbeta CDR3 regions were amplified from genomic DNA with bias-controlled V and J gene primers using the immunoSEQ assay. Sequencing of rearranged TCRbeta segments was performed at approximately 20X coverage. As for the original processing: Sequencing errors were corrected by clustering, and CDR3s were annotated against IMGT so that V, D and J genes could be assigned. Downstream analyses used only productive TCRbeta rearrangements and left out out-of-frame or stop-codon sequences. Clonality was computed as one minus Shannon entropy normalized by the log of the number of unique productive sequences. Fisher's exact test with Benjamini-Hochberg correction, at a threshold of adjusted p below 0.01, was used to find clones that differed between time points or between blood and tumor. The table comes from immuneACCESS by way of TCRdb, which keeps in-frame sequences with V and J called. Part of the clones is missing from these tables; in studies checked, under half for an unresolved V gene and the rest for unknown reasons. V, J and clone size reflect that table, while D and trimming were determined from the DNA. The sample table shows 25,000 to 40,000 clones, and around 80% are seen once. The ten largest account for more than 25% of the sample.

V loses 1 base of germline sequence and J loses 8 bases, and the interval between the two ends is 3 bases. The CDR3 contains 11 residues, cysteine and phenylalanine counted. Just the 33-base CDR3 DNA is kept, in frame starting at base 1. Taken from the germline V gene, the CDR1 and CDR2 loops are SGHAT and FQNNGV. A total of roughly 30 patients with locally advanced or metastatic urothelial carcinoma, treated at Memorial Sloan Kettering on a trial protocol, made up the cohort. Peripheral blood mononuclear cells were collected pretreatment and during treatment, at between 1 and 8 total time points per patient. The Qiagen DNeasy Blood extraction kit was used to purify genomic DNA from total PBMCs and tumor samples. PBMCs were collected pretreatment and during treatment and were isolated and stored as previously described.

The sequencing here drew on PBMCs, taken around atezolizumab (anti-PD-L1) treatment. The rearrangement combines TRBV11-2 with TRBJ2-1; there is no confident call for the D gene. The TCR sequence derives from a man aged 55 to 70 with urothelial cancer. The CDR3 region: CASSLVDEQFF. The DNA reads as follows: TGTGCCAGCAGCTTAGTCGATGAGCAGTTCTTC. The full variable domain, completed from the reference TRBV11-2 and TRBJ2-1 proteins outside the CDR3, reads EAGVAQSPRYKIIEKRQSVAFWCNPISGHATLYWYQQILGQGPKLLIQFQNNGVVDDSQLPKDRFSAERLKGVDSTLKIQPAKLEDSAVYLCASSLVDEQFFGPGTRLTVL.